Shown below are 26 T cell receptor beta chains from a single sample sequenced in a study of T-cell memory formation after mild COVID-19. From the 5' RACE reads, TCRdb called clonotypes with MiXCR, one entry per CDR3 protein. The table lists about 14,000 distinct CDR3 sequences, roughly 19% of them singletons, with 49% in the top ten. Sequencing was done on a sample of PBMCs or a T cell subset sorted from them (not recorded which). These receptors all come from an adult woman who had mild COVID-19 (a few samples of this study predate the infection). Cell type and time point are not known.

This clonotype was observed many times. The chain has TRBV7-6 and TRBJ2-3, with 13 bases identical to TRBD2. Trimming cost V 6 bases and J 4 bases; bases outside gene matches: 16. The germline V gene has CDR1 SGHVS and CDR2 FNYEAQ. The CDR3 runs 19 residues. The CDR3: CASSRGLAGVAREADTQYF. The CDR3 nucleotides read TGTGCCAGCAGTCGAGGACTAGCGGGAGTAGCTCGGGAAGCAGATACGCAGTATTTT.

In this sample, this clonotype turned up many times. The chain carries TRBV27 and TRBJ2-7, with 13 bases aligning to TRBD2. Unmatched junction bases numbered 7, after V lost 2 bases and J lost 3 bases. The CDR3 length is 17 residues. Germline-derived CDR1 and CDR2 are MNHEY and SMNVEV (reference sequence). Here the CDR3 DNA reads TGTGCCAGCAGTTTACGGGGACTAGCGGGAAATGTCTACGAGCAGTACTTC. It codes for CASSLRGLAGNVYEQYF.

At least ten counts were recorded for this clonotype. The gene calls are TRBV7-9 and TRBJ2-1; 10 bases are shared with TRBD2. The germline gives CDR1 SEHNR, CDR2 FQNEAQ (reference sequence). The junction had 5 bases not matched to a gene; V was cut back by 4 bases and J by 2 bases. This CDR3 spans 16 amino acids. The CDR3 DNA is TGTGCCAGCAGCTCCGAGACTAGCGGGCCCTACAATGAGCAGTTCTTC. Its protein is CASSSETSGPYNEQFF.

This clonotype was found many times. The J gene is TRBJ2-7, the V gene TRBV12-3 or TRBV12-4, with TRBD1 as a possible D gene (5 bases). The CDR3 runs to 14 residues. Trimming shortened V by 5 bases and J by 2 bases, and 13 bases separated the two germline ends. DNA of the CDR3: TGTGCCAGCAGTGGGGCCGTTAACACCTACGAGCAGTACTTC. Its protein product is CASSGAVNTYEQYF.

This clonotype has ten or more counts. The chain is built from TRBV7-9 and TRBJ2-5; the match to TRBD2 covers 11 bases. V shed 1 base, J shed 2 bases, and the junction held 6 bases outside the gene matches. The CDR3 covers 17 residues. Germline-derived CDR1 and CDR2 are SEHNR and FQNEAQ (reference sequence). CDR3 DNA: TGTGCCAGCAGCTTAGGTACTAGCGGGAGTCTACAAGAGACCCAGTACTTC. This encodes CASSLGTSGSLQETQYF.

This clonotype was seen many times. The gene calls are TRBV7-9 and TRBJ1-2; D call uncertain. The germline CDR1 and CDR2 sequences are SEHNR and FQNEAQ (reference sequence). The CDR3 is 17 residues long. Trimming stripped 3 bases from V and 8 bases from J, with 25 bases between. CDR3 loop: CASSFRVTNKKDQGYTF. The DNA for the CDR3 is TGTGCCAGCAGCTTTCGGGTGACGAACAAAAAAGATCAAGGCTACACCTTC.

This clonotype appeared a few times. For the CDR3, the DNA is TGTGCCAGCACGTGGGAGACCCAGTACTTC. Translated: CASTWETQYF. The chain couples TRBV6-1 to TRBJ2-5, with D uncertain. Trimming left V 7 bases short and J 5 bases short, with 5 bases between. CDR1 is MNHNS and CDR2 is SASEGT in the germline V gene. This CDR3 has 10 residues.

This clonotype was counted many times. The chain combines TRBV9 with TRBJ2-7; 10 nucleotides match TRBD2. CDR1 is SGDLS and CDR2 is YYNGEE in the germline V gene. The CDR3 is 15 residues long. Losses at the gene ends were 7 bases for V and 1 base for J; bases not matched to a gene: 8. The chain's CDR3 is CASSPGTSASYEQYF. The CDR3 DNA reads TGTGCCAGCTCTCCAGGGACTAGCGCGTCCTACGAGCAGTACTTC.

The rearrangement joins TRBV2 to TRBJ2-5; no definite D call. V was pared by 4 bases and J by 5 bases, with 2 bases between. Germline-derived CDR1 and CDR2 are SNHLY and FYNNEI. The CDR3 totals 10 residues. CDR3 sequence reads: CASSVETQYF. Written as DNA, the CDR3 is TGTGCCAGCAGTGTGGAGACCCAGTACTTC.

The rearrangement joins TRBV15 to TRBJ2-3, with a possible D match to TRBD2 (5 bases). V was shortened by 3 bases and J by 0 bases, with 13 bases between the two germline ends. The germline V gene encodes CDR1 LNHNV and CDR2 YYDKDF (reference sequence). This CDR3 is built from 16 residues. CDR3 amino acids: CATSRGEFLSTDTQYF. For the CDR3, the DNA is TGTGCCACCAGCAGGGGAGAATTTCTTAGCACAGATACGCAGTATTTT.

This clonotype has ten or more counts. This sequence joins TRBV19 and TRBJ2-7, with a weak D call TRBD1 (5 bases). CDR3 length: 13 amino acids. V gave up 3 bases and J gave up 7 bases, with 13 bases separating them. Germline loops: CDR1 LNHDA, CDR2 SQIVND (reference sequence). CDR3 protein: CASSIQGRREQYF. The CDR3 DNA reads TGTGCCAGTAGTATTCAGGGTCGAAGGGAGCAGTACTTC.

This clonotype was counted many times. This chain connects TRBV4-1 to TRBJ1-2; D is unresolved. The CDR3 contains 13 residues. Between the trimmed V and J ends, which lost 2 bases and 5 bases, there was a span of 9 bases. Germline CDR1 reads MGHRA; CDR2 reads YSYEKL. The DNA for the CDR3 is TGCGCCAGCAGCCAACAGGAATCGTATGGCTACACCTTC. Its protein is CASSQQESYGYTF.

This clonotype has at least ten counts. The chain uses TRBV19 and TRBJ2-1; D gene unclear. The V gene's germline CDR1 is LNHDA and CDR2 SQIVND (reference sequence). V lost 6 bases and J 2 bases, leaving 8 bases between the germline ends. The CDR3 has 13 residues. The chain's CDR3 is CASRDHPYNEQFF. The CDR3 DNA reads as TGTGCCAGTAGGGATCATCCCTACAATGAGCAGTTCTTC. Full variable domain (rest looked up from reference TRBV19 and TRBJ2-1): DGGITQSPKYLFRKEGQNVTLSCEQNLNHDAMYWYRQDPGQGLRLIYYSQIVNDFQKGDIAEGYSVSREKKESFPLTVTSAQKNPTAFYLCASRDHPYNEQFFGPGTRLTVL.

This clonotype was seen many times. V usage is TRBV6-5 and J usage is TRBJ1-2; possibly TRBD1 for D (6 bases). The CDR3 has 14 amino acids. V dropped 2 bases and J dropped 8 bases, with 15 bases sitting between them. Germline-derived CDR1 and CDR2 are MNHEY and SVGAGI. The CDR3 region has the DNA TGTGCCAGCAGTTACGAACAGGGTGTGGAGGGCTACACCTTC. Translation: CASSYEQGVEGYTF.

At least ten counts were recorded for this clonotype. The rearrangement links TRBV3-1 to TRBJ2-1; possibly TRBD1 or TRBD2 for D (5 bases each). The CDR3 contains 17 residues. V shed 4 bases and J shed 8 bases, with 24 bases lying between them. Germline V gene sequence: CDR1 LGHDT, CDR2 YNNKEL (reference sequence). The CDR3 region is CASSPHRGAVHDYEQFF. The CDR3 DNA is TGTGCCAGCAGCCCACATCGAGGGGCGGTCCACGACTATGAGCAGTTCTTC.

This clonotype has a count of ten or more. The chain combines TRBV2 with TRBJ1-5; D not resolved. This CDR3 has 13 residues. Deletions cut 7 bases from V and 5 bases from J, with 12 bases between. The germline V gene has CDR1 SNHLY and CDR2 FYNNEI. The CDR3 loop reads CASTILLDQPQHF. CDR3 in DNA: TGTGCCAGCACCATCTTATTGGATCAGCCCCAGCATTTT.

Ten or more counts support this clonotype. This chain joins TRBV30 and TRBJ1-2, with TRBD1 matching over 7 bases. The CDR3 contains 14 residues. Germline values: CDR1 GTSNPN, CDR2 SVGIG (reference sequence). V dropped 1 base and J dropped 5; count of bases not matched to a gene: 7. CDR3 DNA: TGTGCCTGGAGTGAGACAGGGACGGGGTATGGCTACACCTTC. Protein: CAWSETGTGYGYTF.

This clonotype was seen repeatedly, ten times or more. V usage is TRBV10-3 and J usage is TRBJ2-3; 8 bases map to TRBD2. CDR3 size: 16 residues. The ends lost 0 bases at V and 9 bases at J; junction bases unmatched: 11. Germline-derived CDR1 and CDR2 are ENHRY and SYGVKD. The CDR3 reads CAISESISGGAGTQYF. Written as DNA, the CDR3 is TGTGCCATCAGTGAGTCGATCAGCGGGGGCGCCGGCACGCAGTATTTT.

Ten or more counts support this clonotype. This chain links TRBV29-1 with TRBJ2-5; perhaps TRBD1 as D (5 bases). Trimming removed 2 bases from V and 1 base from J, with 8 bases in between. The CDR3 totals 13 residues. From germline, CDR1 is SQVTM and CDR2 ANQGSEA. The CDR3 here is CSVELGPQETQYF. The CDR3 DNA sequence: TGCAGCGTTGAATTGGGGCCCCAAGAGACCCAGTACTTC.

In its sample, this clonotype was seen many times. The chain employs TRBV7-3 and TRBJ2-1; D is unclear. CDR1 and CDR2 (germline): SGHTA, FQGTGA. The V and J ends lost 5 bases and 0 bases respectively, with 11 bases between them. The CDR3 is 15 residues long. The CDR3 spells CASSLQLGSYNEQFF. The CDR3 bases are TGTGCCAGCAGCCTCCAACTTGGCTCCTACAATGAGCAGTTCTTC.

V and J are TRBV5-1 and TRBJ2-7; 10 positions match TRBD1. Per the germline V gene, CDR1 is SGHRS and CDR2 is YFSETQ. Trimming took 3 bases from V and 5 from J; bases not matched to a gene: 5. The CDR3 consists of 14 residues. CDR3 amino acids: CASSSGTGVDEQYV. As DNA, the CDR3 is TGCGCCAGCAGCTCAGGGACAGGGGTGGACGAGCAGTACGTC.

Ten or more counts support this clonotype. The rearrangement links TRBV10-3 to TRBJ1-5; TRBD1 might be the D (5 bases). This CDR3 is 15 amino acids long. Per germline, CDR1 ENHRY and CDR2 SYGVKD. With 0 bases removed from V and 3 bases from J, the gap between germline ends came to 9 bases. The CDR3 here is CAISESGDLNQPQHF. CDR3 DNA sequence: TGTGCCATCAGTGAGTCGGGGGACCTCAATCAGCCCCAGCATTTT.

By share, this clonotype ranks as medium-sized. The rearrangement uses TRBV29-1 and TRBJ2-7, with TRBD2 identical over 8 bases. Germline V gives CDR1 SQVTM, CDR2 ANQGSEA. The CDR3 loop spans 15 amino acids. Unmatched junction bases numbered 12, after V lost 6 bases and J lost 2 bases. CDR3 nucleotides: TGCAGCGTGGAGTCTCTTGCGGGAGGCGCCTACGAGCAGTACTTC. It yields the protein CSVESLAGGAYEQYF.

This clonotype appeared many times. This sequence joins TRBV6-5 and TRBJ1-3; D uncertain. There are 13 residues in the CDR3. The germline V gene encodes CDR1 MNHEY and CDR2 SVGAGI. Trimming left V 0 bases short and J 3 bases short, with 3 bases between. CDR3 region: CASSYSGGNTIYF. For the CDR3, the DNA is TGTGCCAGCAGTTACTCGGGTGGAAACACCATATATTTT.

A single count supports this clonotype. The V and J genes are TRBV12-3 or TRBV12-4 and TRBJ2-7; 9 bases align to TRBD2. CDR3 size: 14 residues. Trimming cost V 4 bases and J 11 bases; bases outside gene matches: 12. CDR3 nucleotide sequence: TGTGCCAGCAGTTCGACTAGCGGTGCTTTCGGGAAGTACTTC. This gives the protein CASSSTSGAFGKYF.

The V gene is TRBV11-3, the J gene TRBJ2-7; TRBD1 matches at 10 bases. The V gene's germline CDR1 is SGHNT and CDR2 YENEEA. This CDR3 is built from 14 residues. Losses at the gene ends were 1 base for V and 3 bases for J; bases not matched to a gene: 0. CDR3: CASSLGTGGYEQYF. In DNA form, the CDR3 reads TGTGCCAGCAGCTTAGGGACAGGGGGCTACGAGCAGTACTTC. Together with reference TRBV11-3 and TRBJ2-7, the CDR3 gives the full variable domain: EAGVVQSPRYKIIEKKQPVAFWCNPISGHNTLYWYLQNLGQGPELLIRYENEEAVDDSQLPKDRFSAERLKGVDSTLKIQPAELGDSAVYLCASSLGTGGYEQYFGPGTRLTVT.